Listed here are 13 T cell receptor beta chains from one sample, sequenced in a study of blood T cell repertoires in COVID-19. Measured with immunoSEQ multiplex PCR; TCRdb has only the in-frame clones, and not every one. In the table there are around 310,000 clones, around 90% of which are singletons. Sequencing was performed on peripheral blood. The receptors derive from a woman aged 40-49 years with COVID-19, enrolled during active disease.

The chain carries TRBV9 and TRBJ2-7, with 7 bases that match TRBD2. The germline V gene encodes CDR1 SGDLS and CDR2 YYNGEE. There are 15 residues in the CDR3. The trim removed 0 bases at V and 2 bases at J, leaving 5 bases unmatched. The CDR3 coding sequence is TGTGCCAGCAGCGTAGGAAATCGGGGGGCCTACGAGCAGTACTTC. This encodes CASSVGNRGAYEQYF.

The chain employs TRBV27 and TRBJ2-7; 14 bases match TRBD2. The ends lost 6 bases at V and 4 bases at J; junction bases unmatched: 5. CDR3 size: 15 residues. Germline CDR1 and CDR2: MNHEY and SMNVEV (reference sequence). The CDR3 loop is CASSPGLAGGYEQYF. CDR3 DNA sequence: TGTGCCAGCAGCCCTGGACTAGCGGGGGGATACGAGCAGTACTTC.

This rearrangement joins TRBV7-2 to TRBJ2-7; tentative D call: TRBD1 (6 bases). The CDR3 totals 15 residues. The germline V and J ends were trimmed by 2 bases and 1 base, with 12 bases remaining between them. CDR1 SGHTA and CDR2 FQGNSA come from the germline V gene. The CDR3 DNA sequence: TGTGCCAGCAGCTTAAGCGGCGGACAGTCCTACGAGCAGTACTTC. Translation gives CASSLSGGQSYEQYF.

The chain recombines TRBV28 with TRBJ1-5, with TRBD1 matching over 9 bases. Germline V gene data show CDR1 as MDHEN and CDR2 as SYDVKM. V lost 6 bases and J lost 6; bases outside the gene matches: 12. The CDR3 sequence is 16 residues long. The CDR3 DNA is TGTGCCAGCAGCATTACAATTGGGACAGGGTTTCAGCCCCAGCATTTT. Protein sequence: CASSITIGTGFQPQHF.

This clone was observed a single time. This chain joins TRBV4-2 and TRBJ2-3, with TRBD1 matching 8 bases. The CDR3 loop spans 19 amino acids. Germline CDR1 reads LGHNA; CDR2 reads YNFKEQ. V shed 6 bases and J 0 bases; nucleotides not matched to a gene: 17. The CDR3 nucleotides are TGTGCCAGCAGTGCTCATGGACAGGGATCGTGGGGTAGCACAGATACGCAGTATTTT. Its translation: CASSAHGQGSWGSTDTQYF.

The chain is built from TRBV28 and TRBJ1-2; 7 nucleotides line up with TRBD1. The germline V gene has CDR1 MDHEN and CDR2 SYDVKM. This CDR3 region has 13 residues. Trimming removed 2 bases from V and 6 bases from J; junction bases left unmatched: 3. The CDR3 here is CASSLTGVNGYTF. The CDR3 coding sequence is TGTGCCAGCAGTTTAACAGGGGTGAATGGCTACACCTTC.

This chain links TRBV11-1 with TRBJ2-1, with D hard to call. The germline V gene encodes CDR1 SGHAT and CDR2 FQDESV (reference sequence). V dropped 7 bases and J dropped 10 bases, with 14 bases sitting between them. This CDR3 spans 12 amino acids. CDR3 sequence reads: CASTATLYEQFF. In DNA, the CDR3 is TGTGCCAGCACCGCGACTTTATACGAGCAGTTCTTC. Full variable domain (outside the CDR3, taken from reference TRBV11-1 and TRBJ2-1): EAEVAQSPRYKITEKSQAVAFWCDPISGHATLYWYRQILGQGPELLVQFQDESVVDDSQLPKDRFSAERLKGVDSTLKIQPAELGDSAMYLCASTATLYEQFFGPGTRLTVL.

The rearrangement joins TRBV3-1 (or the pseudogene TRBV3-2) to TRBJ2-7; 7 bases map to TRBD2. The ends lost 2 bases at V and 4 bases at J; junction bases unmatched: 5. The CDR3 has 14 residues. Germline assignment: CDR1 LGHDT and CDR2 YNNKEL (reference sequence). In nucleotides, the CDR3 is TGTGCCAGCAGCCAACGGGGGAGGGCATACGAGCAGTACTTC. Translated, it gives CASSQRGRAYEQYF.

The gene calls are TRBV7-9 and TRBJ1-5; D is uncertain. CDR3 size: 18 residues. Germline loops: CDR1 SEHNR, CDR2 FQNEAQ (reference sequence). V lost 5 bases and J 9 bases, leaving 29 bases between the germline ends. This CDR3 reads CASSVNPSGEYRKRPQHF. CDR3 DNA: TGTGCCAGCAGCGTAAACCCCAGCGGGGAATACAGAAAGCGGCCCCAGCATTTT.

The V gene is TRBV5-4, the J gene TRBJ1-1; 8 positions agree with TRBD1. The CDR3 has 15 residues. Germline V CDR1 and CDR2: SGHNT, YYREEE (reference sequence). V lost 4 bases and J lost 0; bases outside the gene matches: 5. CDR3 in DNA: TGTGCCAGCAGCCCCGGACAGGGCATGAACACTGAAGCTTTCTTT. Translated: CASSPGQGMNTEAFF.

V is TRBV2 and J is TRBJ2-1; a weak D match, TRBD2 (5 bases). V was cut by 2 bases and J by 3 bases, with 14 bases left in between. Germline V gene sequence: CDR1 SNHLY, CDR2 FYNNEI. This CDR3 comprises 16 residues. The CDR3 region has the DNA TGTGCCAGCAGTGAAAGTCCCTACCGGGGCTACAATGAGCAGTTCTTC. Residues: CASSESPYRGYNEQFF. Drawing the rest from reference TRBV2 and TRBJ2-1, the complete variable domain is EPEVTQTPSHQVTQMGQEVILRCVPISNHLYFYWYRQILGQKVEFLVSFYNNEISEKSEIFDDQFSVERPDGSNFTLKIRSTKLEDSAMYFCASSESPYRGYNEQFFGPGTRLTVL.

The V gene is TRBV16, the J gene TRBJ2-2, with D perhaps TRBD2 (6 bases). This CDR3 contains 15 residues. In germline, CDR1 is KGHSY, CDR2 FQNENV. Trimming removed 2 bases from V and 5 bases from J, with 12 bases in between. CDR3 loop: CASSQTGTATGELFF. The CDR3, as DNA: TGTGCCAGCAGCCAAACCGGGACTGCGACCGGGGAGCTGTTTTTT.

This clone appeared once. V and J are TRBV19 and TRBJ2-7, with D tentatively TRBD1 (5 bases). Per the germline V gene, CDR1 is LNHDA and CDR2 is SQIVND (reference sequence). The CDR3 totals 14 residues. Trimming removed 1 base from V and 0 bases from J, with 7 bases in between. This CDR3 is CASSIVDNSYEQYF. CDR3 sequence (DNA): TGTGCCAGTAGTATAGTGGACAACTCCTACGAGCAGTACTTC.